This passage covers 13 T cell receptor beta chains from one sample sequenced in a study of blood T cell repertoires in COVID-19. Method: immunoSEQ multiplex PCR; TCRdb's copy keeps in-frame clones and lacks some. The table has a few hundred thousand clones, roughly 90% seen once. The specimen was peripheral blood. The source is a woman between 45 and 60 years old with acute or convalescent COVID-19.

V usage is TRBV9 and J usage is TRBJ2-5; possible D gene TRBD2, 6 bases. The germline V gene has CDR1 SGDLS and CDR2 YYNGEE. CDR3 length equals 14 residues. V lost 3 bases and J 7 bases, leaving 16 bases between the germline ends. CDR3 DNA: TGTGCCAGCAGCGAGGGGACTGGGGGTGGGACCCAGTACTTC. It specifies CASSEGTGGGTQYF.

The rearrangement joins TRBV25-1 to TRBJ2-3; D perhaps matches TRBD2 (6 bases). CDR1 is MGHDK and CDR2 is SYGVNS in the germline V gene. This CDR3 is 15 amino acids long. V was shortened by 3 bases and J by 0 bases, with 10 bases between the two germline ends. The CDR3 reads CASSETGASTDTQYF. The CDR3, as DNA: TGTGCCAGCAGTGAGACGGGAGCTAGCACAGATACGCAGTATTTT. Full variable domain (rest looked up from reference TRBV25-1 and TRBJ2-3): EADIYQTPRYLVIGTGKKITLECSQTMGHDKMYWYQQDPGMELHLIHYSYGVNSTEKGDLSSESTVSRIRTEHFPLTLESARPSHTSQYLCASSETGASTDTQYFGPGTRLTVL.

The CDR3 protein is CASSLYGVGGDYGYTF. In DNA form, the CDR3 reads TGTGCCAGCAGCTTGTACGGGGTAGGGGGTGACTATGGCTACACCTTC. This sequence joins TRBV7-9 and TRBJ1-2; D might be TRBD1 (6 bases). The CDR3 covers 16 residues. The V end lost 3 bases, the J end lost 3 bases, and 17 bases lay between the germline ends. CDR1 and CDR2 (germline): SEHNR, FQNEAQ (reference sequence).

The CDR3, as DNA: TGTGCCAGCAGACCTCGGGGCGGGATTAAGCCAGATACGCAGTATTTT. Its protein product is CASRPRGGIKPDTQYF. This sequence joins TRBV7-2 and TRBJ2-3; D might be TRBD2 (6 bases). Between the trimmed V and J ends, which lost 6 bases and 4 bases, there was a span of 20 bases. The CDR3 has 16 residues. Germline CDR1 and CDR2: SGHTA and FQGNSA. The full variable domain, its missing parts supplied by reference TRBV7-2 and TRBJ2-3, is GAGVSQSPSNKVTEKGKDVELRCDPISGHTALYWYRQSLGQGLEFLIYFQGNSAPDKSGLPSDRFSAERTGGSVSTLTIQRTQQEDSAVYLCASRPRGGIKPDTQYFGPGTRLTVL.

CDR3 in amino acids: CASSYFRRTNTGELFF. The CDR3 DNA sequence: TGTGCCAGCAGTTACTTTAGGAGGACTAACACCGGGGAGCTGTTTTTT. The gene calls are TRBV6-2 or TRBV6-3 and TRBJ2-2; possible D gene TRBD2, 5 bases. The germline V gene encodes CDR1 MNHEY and CDR2 SVGEGT. The CDR3 length is 16 residues. Trimming pared 1 base from V and 2 bases from J, leaving 11 bases between.

This chain uses TRBV29-1 with TRBJ2-1, with unresolved D. The V end lost 7 bases, the J end lost 7 bases, and 8 bases lay between the germline ends. Germline CDR1 reads SQVTM; CDR2 reads ANQGSEA. The CDR3 consists of 10 residues. DNA for the CDR3: TGCAGCGCTGTTATTAATGAGCAGTTCTTC. Its protein is CSAVINEQFF.

This rearrangement joins TRBV7-2 to TRBJ2-5; perhaps TRBD2 as D (5 bases). This CDR3 has 13 amino acids. Germline loops: CDR1 SGHTA, CDR2 FQGNSA. V lost 5 bases and J lost 5, with 12 bases in between. The CDR3 DNA reads TGTGCCAGCAGCCTTCGGACGGGGGAGACCCAGTACTTC. Encoded protein: CASSLRTGETQYF.

The chain employs TRBV25-1 and TRBJ1-1, with a possible D match to TRBD1 (5 bases). This CDR3 has 13 amino acids. V was shortened by 4 bases and J by 1 base, with 7 bases between the two germline ends. Germline V gene sequence: CDR1 MGHDK, CDR2 SYGVNS. CDR3 coding DNA: TGTGCCAGCAGTGTTGGACAGAACACTGAAGCTTTCTTT. It codes for CASSVGQNTEAFF.

J is TRBJ1-2 and V is TRBV11-2, with 8 positions matching TRBD1. The CDR3 length is 13 residues. Per the germline V gene, CDR1 is SGHAT and CDR2 is FQNNGV. V was clipped by 5 bases and J by 5 bases; unmatched bases: 4. This CDR3 is CASSTRTGYGYTF. The CDR3 DNA reads as TGTGCCAGCAGCACACGGACAGGGTATGGCTACACCTTC.

The rearrangement links TRBV2 to TRBJ1-6; D is unresolved. The germline CDR1 and CDR2 sequences are SNHLY and FYNNEI. V was shortened by 5 bases and J by 5 bases, with 7 bases between the two germline ends. This CDR3 is 13 amino acids long. The CDR3 nucleotides read TGTGCCAGCAGTCTTCCAGATAATTCACCCCTCCACTTT. Its translation is CASSLPDNSPLHF.

The V and J genes are TRBV19 and TRBJ2-7; 11 nucleotides line up with TRBD1. CDR1 and CDR2 from the germline V gene are LNHDA and SQIVND (reference sequence). V lost 5 bases to trimming and J lost 3 bases; unmatched junction nucleotides: 6. The CDR3 runs to 15 residues. CDR3 nucleotide sequence: TGTGCCAGTAGTTTCGGACAGGGGGCAATCTACGAGCAGTACTTC. This translates into CASSFGQGAIYEQYF.

The V gene is TRBV12-3 or TRBV12-4, the J gene TRBJ2-5; D unclear. The CDR3 spans 13 residues. V was cut by 3 bases and J by 7 bases, with 12 bases left in between. The DNA of the CDR3 is TGTGCCAGCAGTTTGCTCCCCCTCGGGACCCAGTACTTC. Its protein is CASSLLPLGTQYF.

The rearrangement joins TRBV4-3 to TRBJ2-1; D is perhaps TRBD2 (5 bases). Germline lookup yields CDR1 LGHNA and CDR2 YSLEER. The CDR3 spans 16 residues. V was cut by 0 bases and J by 5 bases, with 14 bases left in between. In DNA, the CDR3 is TGCGCCAGCAGCCAAGAGTCAGCGGAGGCGAACAATGAGCAGTTCTTC. This codes for CASSQESAEANNEQFF.